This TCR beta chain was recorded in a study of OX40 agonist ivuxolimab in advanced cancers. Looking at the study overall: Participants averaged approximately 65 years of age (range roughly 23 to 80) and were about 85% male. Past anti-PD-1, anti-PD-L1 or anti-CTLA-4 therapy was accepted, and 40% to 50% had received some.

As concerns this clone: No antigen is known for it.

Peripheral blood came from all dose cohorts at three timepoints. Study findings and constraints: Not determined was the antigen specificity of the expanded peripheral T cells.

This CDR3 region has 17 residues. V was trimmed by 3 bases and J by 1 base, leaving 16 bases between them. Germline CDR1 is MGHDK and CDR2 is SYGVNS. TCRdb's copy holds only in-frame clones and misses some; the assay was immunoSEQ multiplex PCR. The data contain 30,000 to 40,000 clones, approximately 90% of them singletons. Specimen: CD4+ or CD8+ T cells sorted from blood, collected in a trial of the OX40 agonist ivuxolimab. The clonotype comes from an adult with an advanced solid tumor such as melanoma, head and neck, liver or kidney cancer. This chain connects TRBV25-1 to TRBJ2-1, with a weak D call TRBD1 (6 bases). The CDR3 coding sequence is TGTGCCAGCAGTGATCCCGGCAGGGGTTCGTCCTACAATGAGCAGTTCTTC. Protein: CASSDPGRGSSYNEQFF.